Following are 24 T cell receptor beta chains from one sample sequenced in a study of blood T cell repertoires in COVID-19. Only in-frame clones appear in the TCRdb table, and some are missing; sequencing was by immunoSEQ multiplex PCR. The sample shows 98,000 or so clones, approximately 85% of them seen only once. Sequencing was done on a sample of peripheral blood. The receptors come from a man aged 60 to 75 with acute or convalescent COVID-19.

The rearrangement uses TRBV18 and TRBJ1-1, with 7 nucleotides matching TRBD1. This CDR3 region has 15 residues. J was trimmed by 3 bases and V by 3 bases; bases with no gene match: 7. Germline CDR1 reads KGHSH; CDR2 reads LQKENI. This CDR3 is CASSPTRGLYTEAFF. The CDR3 nucleotides are TGTGCCAGCTCACCGACCAGGGGGTTGTACACTGAAGCTTTCTTT.

The rearrangement joins TRBV20-1 to TRBJ1-2, with D perhaps TRBD1 (5 bases). The germline V gene has CDR1 DFQATT and CDR2 SNEGSKA (reference sequence). CDR3 length: 13 amino acids. V gave up 3 bases and J gave up 0 bases, with 8 bases separating them. This chain's CDR3 is CSASDSTNYGYTF. The CDR3 DNA sequence: TGCAGTGCTAGTGACAGTACTAACTATGGCTACACCTTC.

The chain couples TRBV6-5 to TRBJ1-1; no clear D. The CDR3 is 13 amino acids. CDR1 MNHEY and CDR2 SVGAGI come from the germline V gene. V was trimmed by 10 bases and J by 0 bases, leaving 12 bases between them. CDR3 in amino acids: CATTTFMNTEAFF. In DNA form, the CDR3 reads TGTGCCACTACGACATTCATGAACACTGAAGCTTTCTTT.

The CDR3 loop reads CASSQDPGGRRYEQYF. For the CDR3, the DNA is TGTGCCAGCAGCCAAGATCCGGGCGGGAGGCGTTACGAGCAGTACTTC. The chain employs TRBV4-2 and TRBJ2-7; 8 nucleotides line up with TRBD2. The CDR3 runs to 16 residues. Germline CDR1 is LGHNA and CDR2 is YNFKEQ. V shed 0 bases and J 4 bases; nucleotides not matched to a gene: 8.

CDR3 in DNA: TGCGCCAGCAAATTTACCGGGACAGGGGGAAGGGCCGAGCAGTACTTC. Its translation is CASKFTGTGGRAEQYF. The chain is built from TRBV5-1 and TRBJ2-7; TRBD1 matches at 11 bases. V shed 6 bases, J shed 6 bases, and the junction held 14 bases outside the gene matches. The germline V gene has CDR1 SGHRS and CDR2 YFSETQ. The CDR3 spans 16 residues.

The chain couples TRBV7-2 to TRBJ2-1, with D perhaps TRBD2 (6 bases). Trimming removed 4 bases at V and 1 base at J, with 11 bases between. The germline gives CDR1 SGHTA, CDR2 FQGNSA. The CDR3 spans 15 residues. CDR3 region: CASSSGLPSYNEQFF. DNA for the CDR3: TGTGCCAGCAGCTCCGGACTACCTTCCTACAATGAGCAGTTCTTC.

The J gene is TRBJ2-1, the V gene TRBV5-1, with 7 bases lining up with TRBD2. The junction had 4 bases not matched to a gene; V was cut back by 2 bases and J by 5 bases. The germline V gene encodes CDR1 SGHRS and CDR2 YFSETQ. The length of the CDR3 is 14 residues. The DNA for the CDR3 is TGCGCCAGCAGCTTCGTGGGAGGGAACAATGAGCAGTTCTTC. It yields the protein CASSFVGGNNEQFF.

This clone appeared a single time. The rearrangement joins TRBV30 to TRBJ2-3, with 15 bases lining up with TRBD2. V lost 5 bases and J lost 4; bases outside the gene matches: 4. The CDR3 has 15 residues. Germline values: CDR1 GTSNPN, CDR2 SVGIG (reference sequence). Here the CDR3 DNA reads TGTGCCTGGTTCGGGACTAGCGGGGGGTCAGATACGCAGTATTTT. Translation gives CAWFGTSGGSDTQYF. Supplemented by reference TRBV30 and TRBJ2-3, the full variable domain reads SQTIHQWPATLVQPVGSPLSLECTVEGTSNPNLYWYRQAAGRGLQLLFYSVGIGQISSEVPQNLSASRPQDRQFILSSKKLLLSDSGFYLCAWFGTSGGSDTQYFGPGTRLTVL.

This chain connects TRBV5-6 to TRBJ2-2, with D possibly matching TRBD1 (5 bases). The CDR3 loop spans 13 amino acids. Germline V lookup: CDR1 SGHDT, CDR2 YYEEEE. V lost 7 bases, J lost 6 bases, and 13 bases lay in between. This CDR3 reads CASVRDSAGELFF. The CDR3 bases are TGTGCCAGCGTCCGAGACAGCGCCGGGGAGCTGTTTTTT. The complete variable domain, with remaining parts taken from reference TRBV5-6 and TRBJ2-2, reads DAGVTQSPTHLIKTRGQQVTLRCSPKSGHDTVSWYQQALGQGPQFIFQYYEEEERQRGNFPDRFSGHQFPNYSSELNVNALLLGDSALYLCASVRDSAGELFFGEGSRLTVL.

The chain couples TRBV28 to TRBJ2-5; maybe TRBD2 (5 bases). CDR3 size: 14 residues. The germline V and J ends were trimmed by 3 bases and 5 bases, with 13 bases remaining between them. Germline V gene data show CDR1 as MDHEN and CDR2 as SYDVKM. The CDR3 coding sequence is TGTGCCAGCAGTTTCCATGCAGGCGGGGAGACCCAGTACTTC. Translation: CASSFHAGGETQYF. The variable domain in full, completed from reference TRBV28 and TRBJ2-5, reads DVKVTQSSRYLVKRTGEKVFLECVQDMDHENMFWYRQDPGLGLRLIYFSYDVKMKEKGDIPEGYSVSREKKERFSLILESASTNQTSMYLCASSFHAGGETQYFGPGTRLLVL.

The chain joins TRBV10-3 to TRBJ2-5, with 9 bases that match TRBD1. This CDR3 has 12 residues. Germline V lookup: CDR1 ENHRY, CDR2 SYGVKD. After removal of 8 bases from V and 5 bases from J, the junction contained 3 bases not matched to a gene. In DNA form, the CDR3 reads TGTGCCATCGGGGGGACAGGGGAGACCCAGTACTTC. Amino acid sequence: CAIGGTGETQYF.

The chain links TRBV29-1 to TRBJ1-1, with D unclear. V gave up 4 bases and J gave up 8 bases, with 14 bases separating them. Germline lookup yields CDR1 SQVTM and CDR2 ANQGSEA. This CDR3 region has 12 residues. CDR3 nucleotides: TGCAGCGTTGTAGCGGGTATCGGCGAAGCTTTCTTT. Translated, it gives CSVVAGIGEAFF.

The chain employs TRBV7-2 and TRBJ1-4; D ambiguous. The V gene's germline CDR1 is SGHTA and CDR2 FQGNSA. This CDR3 contains 14 residues. V lost 5 bases, J lost 2 bases, and 9 bases lay in between. The CDR3 loop reads CASSVEQTNEKLFF. DNA for the CDR3: TGTGCCAGCAGCGTGGAACAGACTAATGAAAAACTGTTTTTT.

As concerns this clone: At one boundary the junction diverges from the germline segment, which might be a read error. The V and J genes are TRBV7-7 and TRBJ2-5; 10 bases are a match to TRBD2. This CDR3 contains 18 residues. Germline V gives CDR1 SSHAT, CDR2 FNYEAQ (reference sequence). The CDR3: CASSLNLAGASGGETQYF. DNA for the CDR3: TGTGCTAGCAGCTTAAACCTAGCGGGGGCCTCTGGGGGAGAGACCCAGTACTTC.

The chain employs TRBV19 and TRBJ1-3; 10 bases are a match to TRBD1. Trimming at V came to 3 bases and at J to 1 base, leaving 3 bases not matched to a gene. Germline-derived CDR1 and CDR2 are LNHDA and SQIVND (reference sequence). CDR3 length equals 16 residues. CDR3 loop: CASSIGTGESGNTIYF. CDR3 nucleotides: TGTGCCAGTAGTATCGGGACAGGGGAATCTGGAAACACCATATATTTT.

The chain is built from TRBV6-4 and TRBJ2-1, with 9 nucleotides matching TRBD1. The length of the CDR3 is 15 residues. Germline V gives CDR1 MRHNA, CDR2 SNTAGT. With 6 bases clipped from V and 0 bases from J, the junction kept 3 bases outside the gene matches. The DNA of the CDR3 is TGTGCCAGCAGCCGGGGACAGGGCTCCTACAATGAGCAGTTCTTC. Protein sequence: CASSRGQGSYNEQFF.

In this sample, this clone turned up a few times. The CDR3 is CASSLVRDSYEQYF. DNA for the CDR3: TGTGCCAGCAGCTTAGTGCGGGACTCCTACGAGCAGTACTTC. The chain uses TRBV7-8 and TRBJ2-7, with a tentative D call TRBD2 (6 bases). The CDR3 has 14 residues. V was trimmed by 1 base and J by 0 bases, leaving 7 bases between them. Germline loops: CDR1 SGHVS, CDR2 FQNEAQ.

Concerning this clone itself: The junction differs from germline at one of its ends, possibly a read error. The chain recombines TRBV19 with TRBJ1-2, with TRBD1 as a possible D gene (6 bases). The V gene's germline CDR1 is LNHDA and CDR2 SQIVND (reference sequence). There are 12 residues in the CDR3. In DNA, the CDR3 is TGTGCCGGTAGTGGACAGAACTATGGCTACACCTTC. Amino acid sequence: CAGSGQNYGYTF.

This clone has a handful of counts. The chain joins TRBV6-2 or TRBV6-3 to TRBJ2-1, with TRBD2 identical over 8 bases. V gave up 1 base and J gave up 5 bases; unmatched junction bases: 4. CDR1 and CDR2 (germline): MNHEY, SVGEGT. The CDR3 is 15 residues long. The CDR3 protein is CASSYFAGGDNEQFF. The CDR3 DNA reads TGTGCCAGCAGTTACTTTGCCGGGGGGGACAATGAGCAGTTCTTC.

V and J are TRBV4-2 and TRBJ1-3; D remains ambiguous. CDR3 size: 16 residues. The germline gives CDR1 LGHNA, CDR2 YNFKEQ. V was shortened by 0 bases and J by 0 bases, with 9 bases between the two germline ends. The CDR3 is CASSQDPAGSGNTIYF. CDR3 bases: TGTGCCAGCAGCCAAGATCCGGCAGGCTCTGGAAACACCATATATTTT.

The chain recombines TRBV9 with TRBJ1-1; 8 nucleotides align to TRBD1. The CDR3 length is 15 residues. Germline trimming cut 4 bases from V and 0 bases from J; bases unmatched to any gene: 5. Per germline, CDR1 SGDLS and CDR2 YYNGEE. CDR3 sequence: CASSRRGQVNTEAFF. In DNA, the CDR3 is TGTGCCAGCAGCCGGCGGGGACAGGTGAACACTGAAGCTTTCTTT.

The V call is TRBV5-4, the J call TRBJ2-7; 8 bases agree with TRBD2. Per germline, CDR1 SGHNT and CDR2 YYREEE (reference sequence). V shed 6 bases, J shed 0 bases, and the junction held 11 bases outside the gene matches. The CDR3 covers 16 residues. Here the CDR3 DNA reads TGTGCCAGCACCCCGGGGGGGGCGATGAGCTCCTACGAGCAGTACTTC. Translation gives CASTPGGAMSSYEQYF.

This clone was detected a few times. The rearrangement links TRBV4-2 to TRBJ2-1; a possible D gene is TRBD1 (6 bases). V was shortened by 3 bases and J by 5 bases, with 11 bases between the two germline ends. The CDR3 spans 14 residues. The germline CDR1 and CDR2 sequences are LGHNA and YNFKEQ. CDR3 region: CASSHGDIDNEQFF. The CDR3 nucleotides are TGTGCCAGCAGCCATGGGGACATAGACAATGAGCAGTTCTTC.

The rearrangement links TRBV5-4 to TRBJ2-1; D unresolved. This CDR3 has 11 amino acids. Germline CDR1 is SGHNT and CDR2 is YYREEE (reference sequence). The V end lost 4 bases, the J end lost 5 bases, and 4 bases lay between the germline ends. This CDR3 reads CASSTDNEQFF. In DNA, the CDR3 is TGTGCCAGCAGCACTGACAATGAGCAGTTCTTC. Based on the CDR3 plus reference TRBV5-4 and TRBJ2-1, the full variable domain is ETGVTQSPTHLIKTRGQQVTLRCSSQSGHNTVSWYQQALGQGPQFIFQYYREEENGRGNFPPRFSGLQFPNYSSELNVNALELDDSALYLCASSTDNEQFFGPGTRLTVL.